This TCR beta chain was found in a study of cytomegalovirus exposure and HLA in healthy donors. At the level of the study: In a previous analysis, around 110 million unique TCR beta sequences were found from 150 million to 200 million T cells.

PCR was performed using 60 Vbeta and 13 Jbeta primers. Study processing details: Later work found around 72 million unique TCR beta chains, with 9 million to 13 million shared. Repertoires were generated with immunoSEQ multiplex PCR, while TCRdb's copy carries only in-frame clones and drops some. V and J calls and clone size come straight from that table; D and trimming were deduced from the DNA. The data hold 100,000 to 130,000 clones, with roughly 82% observed a single time. The sequencing input was PBMCs. This clonotype was obtained from a man aged 25-45 years in good health and CMV-seropositive.

The CDR3 DNA sequence: TGTGCCAGCAGCGGTGCAACAGTGAACACTGAAGCTTTCTTT. As protein: CASSGATVNTEAFF. The V and J genes are TRBV9 and TRBJ1-1; D is unresolved. Trimming removed 3 bases from V and 0 bases from J, with 9 bases in between. Germline CDR1 and CDR2: SGDLS and YYNGEE. CDR3 length equals 14 residues.